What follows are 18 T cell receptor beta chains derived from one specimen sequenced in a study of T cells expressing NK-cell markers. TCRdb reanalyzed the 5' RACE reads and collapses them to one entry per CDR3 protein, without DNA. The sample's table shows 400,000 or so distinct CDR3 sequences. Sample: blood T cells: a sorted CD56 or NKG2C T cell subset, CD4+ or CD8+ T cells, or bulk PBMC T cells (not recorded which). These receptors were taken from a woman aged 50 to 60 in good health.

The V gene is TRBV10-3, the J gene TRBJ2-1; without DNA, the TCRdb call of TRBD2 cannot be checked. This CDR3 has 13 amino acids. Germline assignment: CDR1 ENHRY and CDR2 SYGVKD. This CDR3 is CAITSSGAPEQFF.

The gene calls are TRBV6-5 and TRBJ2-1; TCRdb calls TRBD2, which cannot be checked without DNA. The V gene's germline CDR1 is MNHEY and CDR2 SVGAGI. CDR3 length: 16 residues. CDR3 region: CASSYASGSSYNEQFF.

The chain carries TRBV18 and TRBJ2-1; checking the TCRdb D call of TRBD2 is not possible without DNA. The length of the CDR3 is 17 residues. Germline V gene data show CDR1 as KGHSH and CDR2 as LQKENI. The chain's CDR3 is CASSRGTSGRNYNEQFF.

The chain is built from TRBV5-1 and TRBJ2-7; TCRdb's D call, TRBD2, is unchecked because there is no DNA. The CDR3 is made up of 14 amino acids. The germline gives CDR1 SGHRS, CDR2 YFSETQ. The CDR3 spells CASSLGATAWEQYF.

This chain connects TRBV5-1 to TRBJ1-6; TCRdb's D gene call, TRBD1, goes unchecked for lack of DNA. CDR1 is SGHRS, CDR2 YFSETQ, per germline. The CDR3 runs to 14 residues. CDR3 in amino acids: CASRGDPLQSPLHF.

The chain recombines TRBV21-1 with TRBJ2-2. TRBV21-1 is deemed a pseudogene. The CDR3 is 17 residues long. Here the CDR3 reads CAGPLGVVRRESGELFF.

Here the CDR3 reads CASSEVLAAYNEQFF. This sequence joins TRBV2 and TRBJ2-1; TCRdb's D call of TRBD2 is untestable without DNA. Germline lookup yields CDR1 SNHLY and CDR2 FYNNEI. The CDR3 extends over 15 amino acids.

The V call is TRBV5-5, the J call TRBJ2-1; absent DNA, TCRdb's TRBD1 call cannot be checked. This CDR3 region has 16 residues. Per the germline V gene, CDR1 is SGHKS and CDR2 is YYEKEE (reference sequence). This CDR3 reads CASSSDRGSSYNEQFF.

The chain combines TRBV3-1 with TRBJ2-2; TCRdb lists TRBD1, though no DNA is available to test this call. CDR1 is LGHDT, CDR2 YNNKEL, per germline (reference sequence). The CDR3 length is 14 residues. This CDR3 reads CASSLPDRRGELFF.

The CDR3 loop reads CASSLGARLGYTF. V is TRBV5-1 and J is TRBJ1-2. CDR3 size: 13 residues. Germline lookup yields CDR1 SGHRS and CDR2 YFSETQ.

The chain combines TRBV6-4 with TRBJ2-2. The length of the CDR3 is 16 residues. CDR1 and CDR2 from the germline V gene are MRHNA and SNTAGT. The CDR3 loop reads CASSEGPNQHTGELFF.

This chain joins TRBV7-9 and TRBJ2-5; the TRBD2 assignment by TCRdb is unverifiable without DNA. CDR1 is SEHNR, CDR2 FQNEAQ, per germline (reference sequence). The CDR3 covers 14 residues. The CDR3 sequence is CASSPAGGEETQYF.

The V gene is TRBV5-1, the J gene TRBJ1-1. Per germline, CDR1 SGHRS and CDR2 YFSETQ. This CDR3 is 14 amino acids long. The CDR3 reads CASTLGGMNTEAFF.

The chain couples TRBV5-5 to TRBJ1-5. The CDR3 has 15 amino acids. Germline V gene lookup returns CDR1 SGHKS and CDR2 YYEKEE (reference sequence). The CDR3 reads CASSFNDGYNQPQHF.

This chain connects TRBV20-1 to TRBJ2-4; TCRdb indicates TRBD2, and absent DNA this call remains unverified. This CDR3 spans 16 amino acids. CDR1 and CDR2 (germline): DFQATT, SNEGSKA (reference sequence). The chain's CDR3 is CSARDQGGWAKNIQYF.

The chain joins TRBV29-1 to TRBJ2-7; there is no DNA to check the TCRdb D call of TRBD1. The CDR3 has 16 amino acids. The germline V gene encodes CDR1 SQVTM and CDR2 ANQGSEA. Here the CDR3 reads CSVRGQRGDTPYEQYF.

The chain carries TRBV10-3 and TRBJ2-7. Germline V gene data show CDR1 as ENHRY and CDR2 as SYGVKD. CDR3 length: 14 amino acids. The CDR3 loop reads CAISESVVLGEQYF.

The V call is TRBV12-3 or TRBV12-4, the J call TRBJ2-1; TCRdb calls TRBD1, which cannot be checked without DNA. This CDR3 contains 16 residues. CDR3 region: CASSPPRGVSWNEQFF.